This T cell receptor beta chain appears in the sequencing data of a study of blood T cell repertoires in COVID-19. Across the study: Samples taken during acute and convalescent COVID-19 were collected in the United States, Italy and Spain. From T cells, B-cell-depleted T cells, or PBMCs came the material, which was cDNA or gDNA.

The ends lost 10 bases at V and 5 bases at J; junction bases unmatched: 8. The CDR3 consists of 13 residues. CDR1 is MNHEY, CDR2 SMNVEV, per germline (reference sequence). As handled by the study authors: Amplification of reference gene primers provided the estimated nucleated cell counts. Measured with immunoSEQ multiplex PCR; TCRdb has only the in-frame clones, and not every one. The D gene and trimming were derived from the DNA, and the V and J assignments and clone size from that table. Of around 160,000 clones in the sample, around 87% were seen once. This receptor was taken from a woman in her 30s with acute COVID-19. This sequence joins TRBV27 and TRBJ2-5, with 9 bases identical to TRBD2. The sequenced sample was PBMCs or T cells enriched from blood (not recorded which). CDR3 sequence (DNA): TGTGCCACCCGGCTAGCGGGAACGGAGACCCAGTACTTC. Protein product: CATRLAGTETQYF.